The rows below give T cell receptor beta chains drawn from one sample of a study of T cells in localized non-small cell lung cancer. Sequencing was performed with immunoSEQ multiplex PCR; in TCRdb, only in-frame clones are kept and a portion is missing. The sample holds over 2,000 clones, 20% to 25% seen once. The specimen comprised lung tumor tissue, sampled before any cancer treatment. Receptor source: a woman aged 35 to 70 with stage I squamous cell lung carcinoma. Both conserved end residues are part of each CDR3. A D gene is named only where the DNA matches it firmly. A clone size is listed for some rows: how often the clone was seen (once, few, many), or a class if it is expanded.

j_call v_call clone_size cdr3_length d_call cdr3_nt cdr3_aa
TRBJ2-7 TRBV11-3 . 16 TRBD1 TGTGCCAGCAGCGCCGGGACAGCCCTCTCCCTCTACGAGCAGTACTTC CASSAGTALSLYEQYF
TRBJ2-1 TRBV10-2 . 15 TRBD2 TGCGCCAGCAGTAGGACTAGCGGGGAGTACAATGAGCAGTTCTTC CASSRTSGEYNEQFF
TRBJ1-1 TRBV12-2 . 15 . TGTGCGGCGACAGGGAAGAACACAGGGTCCACTGAAGCTTTCTTT CAATGKNTGSTEAFF
TRBJ1-6 TRBV5-1 . 14 TRBD1 TGCGCCAGCAGCTTTGACAGGGGGAATTCACCCCTCCACTTT CASSFDRGNSPLHF
TRBJ1-1 TRBV11-3 . 14 . TGTGCCAGCAGCTCGGACAACTTGAACACTGAAGCTTTCTTT CASSSDNLNTEAFF
TRBJ2-5 TRBV9 few 17 . TGTGCCAGCAGTGAAGCGCGGCAGGCAGTATTCGAAGAGACCCAGTACTTC CASSEARQAVFEETQYF
TRBJ2-2 TRBV6-8 few 17 . TGTGCCAGCAGTTACTCTTGGTCTTACCCCTTTGCTGGGGAGCTGTTTTTT CASSYSWSYPFAGELFF
TRBJ2-1 TRBV11-3 medium-sized 15 . TGTGCCAGCAGCGGAACGTCGGGACCTTTCAATGAGCAGTTCTTC CASSGTSGPFNEQFF
TRBJ2-1 TRBV9 medium-sized 15 TRBD2 TGTGCCAGCAGCGCAGCGGGAGGGCCGGAAAATGAGCAGTTCTTC CASSAAGGPENEQFF
TRBJ2-1 TRBV6-8 . 17 . TGTGCCAGCAGTTACTCGAGTTCATCCGGGGCGGCGAATGAGCAGTTCTTC CASSYSSSSGAANEQFF
TRBJ2-4 TRBV9 few 13 . TGTGCCAGCAGCCCCCACGCAGGGAACATTCAGTACTTC CASSPHAGNIQYF
TRBJ2-1 TRBV10-2 . 16 TRBD1 TGCGCCAGCAGTGCCCACCGGACAGGGATAGCTCGTGAGCAGTTCTTC CASSAHRTGIAREQFF
TRBJ1-2 TRBV19 few 13 . TGTGCCAGTAGTATGGTGGTGAACTATGGCTACACCTTC CASSMVVNYGYTF
TRBJ1-2 TRBV6-8 . 18 TRBD1 TGTGCCAGCAGTTACAGCGGGACAGGGGTGAAGGGATTAACGAGCTACACCTTC CASSYSGTGVKGLTSYTF
TRBJ2-1 TRBV6-8 few 17 . TGTGCCAGCAGTACCAGCCTGGGGAGCCCCCGGGGCGGTGAGCAGTTCTTC CASSTSLGSPRGGEQFF
TRBJ2-2 TRBV11-3 . 14 . TGTGCCAGCAGCTTAGGGCTAGCAGCCGGGGAGCTGTTTTTT CASSLGLAAGELFF
TRBJ1-5 TRBV11-3 few 14 . TGTGCCAGCAGTACCTGGGGGCCCGGACAGCCCCAGCATTTT CASSTWGPGQPQHF
TRBJ2-3 TRBV6-8 few 16 TRBD2 TGTGCCAGCAACCGGACCCCTAGCGGGAGGACAGATACGCAGTATTTT CASNRTPSGRTDTQYF
TRBJ2-3 TRBV19 few 14 . TGTGCCAGTAGCGGGACGGTTAGCACAGATACGCAGTATTTT CASSGTVSTDTQYF
TRBJ1-4 TRBV11-3 few 14 . TGTGCCAGCAGCTTAGGTGGTGGGGGTGAAAAACTGTTTTTT CASSLGGGGEKLFF
TRBJ1-3 TRBV30 . 13 . TGTGCCTGGGGGCCACTCTCTGGAAACACCATATATTTT CAWGPLSGNTIYF
TRBJ2-1 TRBV5-1 . 18 TRBD2 TGCGCCAGCAGCTTGGGGACTAGCGGGAGGGCCTCCTACAATGAGCAGTTCTTC CASSLGTSGRASYNEQFF
TRBJ2-5 TRBV29-1 . 13 TRBD2 TGCAGCGTTGTCGGGGGGGGTAGGGAGACCCAGTACTTC CSVVGGGRETQYF
TRBJ2-1 TRBV11-3 . 16 . TGTGCCAGCAGCCCCAGGATGGAGGGGTACTACAATGAGCAGTTCTTC CASSPRMEGYYNEQFF
TRBJ1-2 TRBV30 . 13 TRBD1 TGTGCCTGGAACCTCGACAGGGGGTATGGCTACACCTTC CAWNLDRGYGYTF
TRBJ2-1 TRBV10-3 few 16 TRBD2 TGTGCCATCAGTGAGCTGGTAAGCGGGAGACAGCATGAGCAGTTCTTC CAISELVSGRQHEQFF
TRBJ2-7 TRBV18 few 15 . TGTGCCAGCTCACCTAACGACGGGGCCTCCTACGAGCAGTACTTC CASSPNDGASYEQYF
TRBJ2-7 TRBV9 . 13 . TGTGCCAGCAGTGAAGGCGCCGCCTACGAGCAGTACTTC CASSEGAAYEQYF
TRBJ1-6 TRBV5-1 . 15 TRBD1 TGCGCCAGCAGCTCTGGCCGGGACAGGGATTCACCCCTCCACTTT CASSSGRDRDSPLHF
TRBJ2-1 TRBV29-1 . 17 TRBD2 TGCAGCGTTGCGGGACTAGCGGGAGGTCACCTCAACAATGAGCAGTTCTTC CSVAGLAGGHLNNEQFF
TRBJ2-1 TRBV9 . 14 TRBD2 TGTGCCAGCAGTGCGGGAGTTTCCTACAATGAGCAGTTCTTC CASSAGVSYNEQFF
TRBJ2-1 TRBV28 . 14 . TGTGCCACCTTGGAAGGAGGGAGATACAATGAGCAGTTCTTC CATLEGGRYNEQFF
TRBJ1-5 TRBV29-1 . 14 . TGCAGCGTCGCTACAGGGACGGGCAATCAGCCCCAGCATTTT CSVATGTGNQPQHF
TRBJ2-1 TRBV15 . 15 . TGTGCCACCAGCAGAGATGGTGGTAGCCTGGGTGAGCAGTTCTTC CATSRDGGSLGEQFF